Presented here are 8 T cell receptor beta chains from one specimen sequenced in a study of chemoradiotherapy in HPV16-positive cancers. Sequencing used immunoSEQ multiplex PCR; TCRdb keeps in-frame clones, though not all of them. Among about 17,000 clones, roughly 91% were seen once, and the ten largest hold more than 2%. Specimen: blood, collected from a patient who underwent chemoradiotherapy. These receptors were obtained from a human donor with HPV-associated anogenital cancer.

The chain recombines TRBV25-1 with TRBJ1-1; the D gene is possibly TRBD1 (6 bases). The CDR3 sequence is 18 residues long. The ends were cut back, 1 base at V and 0 bases at J, with 18 bases in the middle. Per the germline V gene, CDR1 is MGHDK and CDR2 is SYGVNS. The CDR3 loop is CASSEFSLDRIMNTEAFF. In DNA form, the CDR3 reads TGTGCCAGCAGTGAATTCTCGTTGGACAGAATTATGAACACTGAAGCTTTCTTT.

V usage is TRBV7-9 and J usage is TRBJ1-6; tentative D call: TRBD1 (5 bases). V was trimmed by 5 bases and J by 1 base, leaving 12 bases between them. The CDR3 has 16 amino acids. Germline-derived CDR1 and CDR2 are SEHNR and FQNEAQ (reference sequence). The CDR3 region is CASSASGGSYNSPLHF. The CDR3 nucleotides are TGTGCCAGCAGCGCCTCGGGGGGGTCCTATAATTCACCCCTCCACTTT.

The chain uses TRBV5-1 and TRBJ1-5; D not resolved. Per germline, CDR1 SGHRS and CDR2 YFSETQ. CDR3 length: 17 residues. Trimming took 4 bases from V and 1 from J, leaving 18 bases between them. Here the CDR3 reads CASSAPNTVWSNQPQHF. Here the CDR3 DNA reads TGCGCCAGCAGCGCCCCGAATACGGTTTGGAGCAATCAGCCCCAGCATTTT.

V is TRBV4-2 and J is TRBJ2-2; TRBD1 or TRBD2 may be the D gene (5 bases each). The ends were cut back, 4 bases at V and 9 bases at J, with 12 bases in the middle. The CDR3 covers 13 residues. Per germline, CDR1 LGHNA and CDR2 YNFKEQ. The CDR3 loop reads CASSPIGTRELFF. Here the CDR3 DNA reads TGTGCCAGCAGCCCTATCGGGACGAGGGAGCTGTTTTTT.

The gene calls are TRBV6-1 and TRBJ1-1, with a tentative D call TRBD1 (6 bases). CDR1 MNHNS and CDR2 SASEGT come from the germline V gene. V lost 6 bases and J 4 bases, leaving 18 bases between the germline ends. This CDR3 has 15 amino acids. CDR3 loop: CASSEQQGRSTEAFF. The CDR3 DNA follows: TGTGCCAGCAGCGAACAACAGGGTCGGAGCACTGAAGCTTTCTTT.

This clone turned up a few times. The chain recombines TRBV18 with TRBJ1-1; 7 nucleotides agree with TRBD1. Germline CDR1 KGHSH, CDR2 LQKENI. V shed 6 bases, J shed 0 bases, and the junction held 7 bases outside the gene matches. The CDR3 is made up of 15 amino acids. The CDR3 here is CASSSGGGMNTEAFF. CDR3 bases: TGTGCCAGCTCGTCGGGAGGGGGCATGAACACTGAAGCTTTCTTT.

The J gene is TRBJ1-6, the V gene TRBV4-1; D gene uncertain. Germline CDR1 and CDR2: MGHRA and YSYEKL. CDR3 length: 11 amino acids. Trimming left V 1 base short and J 13 bases short, with 5 bases between. CDR3 residues: CASSQGEPLHF. In DNA, the CDR3 is TGCGCCAGCAGCCAAGGGGAGCCCCTCCACTTT.

A few counts support this clone. The chain has TRBV10-3 and TRBJ1-5, with no clear D. Trimming cost V 10 bases and J 4 bases, with 17 bases left between them. Looked up from germline, CDR1 is ENHRY and CDR2 is SYGVKD. The CDR3 length is 14 residues. The CDR3 sequence is CATDTRDSNQPQHF. CDR3 coding DNA: TGTGCCACCGACACAAGAGATAGTAATCAGCCCCAGCATTTT.